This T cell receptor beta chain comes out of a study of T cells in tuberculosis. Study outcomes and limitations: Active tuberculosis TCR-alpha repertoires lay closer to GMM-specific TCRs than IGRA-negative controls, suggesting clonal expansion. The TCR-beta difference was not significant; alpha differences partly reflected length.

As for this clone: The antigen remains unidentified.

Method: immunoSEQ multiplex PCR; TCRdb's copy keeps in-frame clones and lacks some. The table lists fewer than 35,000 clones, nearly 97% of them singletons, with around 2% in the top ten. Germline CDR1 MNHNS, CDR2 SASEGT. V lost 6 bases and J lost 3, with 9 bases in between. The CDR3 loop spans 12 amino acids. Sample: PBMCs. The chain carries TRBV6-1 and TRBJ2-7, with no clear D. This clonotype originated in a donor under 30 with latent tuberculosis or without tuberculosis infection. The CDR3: CASRTSGYEQYF. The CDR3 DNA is TGTGCCAGCAGAACCAGTGGCTACGAGCAGTACTTC.